This T cell receptor (beta chain) was sequenced for a study of T cells in Graves' hyperthyroidism and ophthalmopathy. At least ten counts were recorded for this clonotype. The CDR3 is 9 residues long. The V end lost 4 bases, the J end lost 13 bases, and 5 bases lay between the germline ends. CDR1 is MNHNS and CDR2 is SASEGT in the germline V gene. The investigators amplified TCR beta CDR3 regions from RNA transcripts. HTBI primers were used for first-round RT-PCR of the TCR CDR3. TCRdb passed the multiplex PCR reads through MiXCR, listing each CDR3 protein once. Seen here are 500,000 or so distinct CDR3 sequences, more than 15% observed once, and the top ten hold around 17%.

The chain is built from TRBV6-1 and TRBJ2-1; D is undetermined. Sequenced sample: blood. This sequence originates from a woman aged 18-29 years with Graves' ophthalmopathy. The CDR3 nucleotides are TGTGCCAGCAGTGTGGAACAGTTCTTC. Protein sequence: CASSVEQFF.